This entry concerns a single T cell receptor (beta chain). This CDR3 is built from 14 residues. V lost 9 bases to trimming and J lost 5 bases, with 18 bases between them. CDR1 and CDR2 from the germline V gene are MNHEY and SVGAGI. The entry originates in a study of T cell responses to AZD1222 COVID-19 vaccine. Assay: immunoSEQ multiplex PCR; the TCRdb copy retains only in-frame clones and omits some. Of over 110,000 clones in the sample, roughly nine tenths were seen once. J is TRBJ2-3 and V is TRBV6-5; D might be TRBD2 (6 bases). The sequences come from peripheral blood, collected 28 days after the second AZD1222 dose. The sequence was obtained from an adult who received the AZD1222 COVID-19 vaccine. CDR3 protein: CASTGGTSLDTQYF. As DNA, the CDR3 is TGTGCCAGTACCGGAGGGACTTCCCTAGATACGCAGTATTTT.